The 5 T cell receptor beta chains reported below all come from one sample, sequenced in a study of OX40 agonist ivuxolimab in advanced cancers. Here immunoSEQ multiplex PCR was the method, and the copy in TCRdb shows in-frame clones only, minus some. This table has 82,000 or so clones, 80% to 95% appearing once. This material consisted of CD4+ or CD8+ T cells sorted from blood, taken in a trial of the OX40 agonist ivuxolimab. The receptors stem from an adult with an advanced solid tumor such as melanoma, head and neck, liver or kidney cancer.

This clone was seen only once. The chain couples TRBV11-2 to TRBJ2-7; 7 nucleotides match TRBD1. CDR1 is SGHAT and CDR2 is FQNNGV in the germline V gene. J was trimmed by 2 bases and V by 2 bases; bases with no gene match: 3. This CDR3 is built from 14 residues. For the CDR3, the DNA is TGTGCCAGCAGCTTATTACAGGGGACCTACGAGCAGTACTTC. It encodes CASSLLQGTYEQYF.

The chain links TRBV10-3 to TRBJ2-6, with 10 bases aligning to TRBD2. The ends lost 6 bases at V and 4 bases at J; junction bases unmatched: 6. This CDR3 comprises 16 residues. The germline V gene has CDR1 ENHRY and CDR2 SYGVKD. CDR3 bases: TGTGCCATCAGGGGACTAGCGTCCGGCGGGGCCAACGTCCTGACTTTC. It specifies CAIRGLASGGANVLTF.

The gene calls are TRBV5-1 and TRBJ1-4; 8 nucleotides agree with TRBD1. CDR3 size: 13 residues. Per germline, CDR1 SGHRS and CDR2 YFSETQ. Germline trimming cut 0 bases from V and 11 bases from J; bases unmatched to any gene: 3. CDR3 DNA sequence: TGCGCCAGCAGCTTGGAGACAGGGGATAAACTGTTTTTT. Amino acid sequence: CASSLETGDKLFF. Drawing the rest from reference TRBV5-1 and TRBJ1-4, the complete variable domain is KAGVTQTPRYLIKTRGQQVTLSCSPISGHRSVSWYQQTPGQGLQFLFEYFSETQRNKGNFPGRFSGRQFSNSRSEMNVSTLELGDSALYLCASSLETGDKLFFGSGTQLSVL.

The chain has TRBV6-5 and TRBJ1-1; weak D call: TRBD1 (6 bases). The V gene lost 7 bases and the J gene lost 1 base, with 13 bases spanning the gap. Germline V gene sequence: CDR1 MNHEY, CDR2 SVGAGI. The CDR3 sequence is 14 residues long. In DNA, the CDR3 is TGTGCCAGCACGGCCGGACAGAGGAACACTGAAGCTTTCTTT. The encoded protein is CASTAGQRNTEAFF.

This clone was recorded a few times. This chain links TRBV5-4 with TRBJ2-3; 7 nucleotides agree with TRBD1. Trimming took 4 bases from V and 3 from J; bases not matched to a gene: 8. This CDR3 has 15 amino acids. The V gene's germline CDR1 is SGHNT and CDR2 YYREEE (reference sequence). CDR3 DNA: TGTGCCAGCAGCAGAGGGGGCGTGGGGACAGATACGCAGTATTTT. Translating it yields CASSRGGVGTDTQYF.